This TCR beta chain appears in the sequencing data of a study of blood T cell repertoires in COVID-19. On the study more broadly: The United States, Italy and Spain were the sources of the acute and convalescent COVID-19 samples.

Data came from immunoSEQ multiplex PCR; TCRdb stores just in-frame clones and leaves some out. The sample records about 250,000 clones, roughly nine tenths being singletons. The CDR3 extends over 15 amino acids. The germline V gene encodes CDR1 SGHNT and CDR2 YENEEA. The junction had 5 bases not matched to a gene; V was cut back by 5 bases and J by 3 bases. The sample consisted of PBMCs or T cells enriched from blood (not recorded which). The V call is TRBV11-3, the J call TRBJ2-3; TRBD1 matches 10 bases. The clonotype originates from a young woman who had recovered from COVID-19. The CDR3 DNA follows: TGTGCCAGCAGCCTGACAGGGGGCGGGACAGATACGCAGTATTTT. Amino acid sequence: CASSLTGGGTDTQYF.